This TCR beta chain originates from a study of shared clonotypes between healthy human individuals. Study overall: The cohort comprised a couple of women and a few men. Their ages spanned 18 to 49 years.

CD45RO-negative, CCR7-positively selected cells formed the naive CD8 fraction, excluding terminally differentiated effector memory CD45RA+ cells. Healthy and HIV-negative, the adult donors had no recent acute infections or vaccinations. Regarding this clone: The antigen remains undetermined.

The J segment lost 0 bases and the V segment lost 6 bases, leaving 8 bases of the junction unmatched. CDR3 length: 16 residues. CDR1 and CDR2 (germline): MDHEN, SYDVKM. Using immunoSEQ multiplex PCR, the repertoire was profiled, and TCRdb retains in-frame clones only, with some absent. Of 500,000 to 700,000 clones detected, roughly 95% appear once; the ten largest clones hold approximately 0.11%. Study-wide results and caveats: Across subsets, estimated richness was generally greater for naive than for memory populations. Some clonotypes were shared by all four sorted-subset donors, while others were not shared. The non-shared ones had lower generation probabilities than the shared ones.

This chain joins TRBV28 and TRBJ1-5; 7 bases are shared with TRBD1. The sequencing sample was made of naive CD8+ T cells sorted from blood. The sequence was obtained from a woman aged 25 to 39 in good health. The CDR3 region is CASRPGGRYSNQPQHF. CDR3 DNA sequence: TGTGCCAGCAGACCAGGGGGTCGATATAGCAATCAGCCCCAGCATTTT.